These 2 T cell receptor beta chains originate from one sample sequenced in a study of siplizumab effects on memory and regulatory T cells (dated by TCRdb to the late 2010s). The library relied on the immunoSEQ multiplex PCR assay. TCRdb took this table from immuneACCESS and kept in-frame rearrangements with V and J called. Such tables lack part of the clones; where checked against another copy, unresolved V genes explain under half of the gap, and the rest is unexplained. For this sample there are some 96,000 clones; 94% appear just once. The ten largest clonotypes hold 1% to 1.5% of the sample. Sequencing was done on a sample of non-Treg CD4+ T cells sorted from blood. What the cell subset or site label conveys for this sample: FACS-sorted unstimulated CD4+ non-regulatory T cells. These receptors were taken from a human donor in good health.

V gene TRBV19 combines with J gene TRBJ1-5, with D tentatively TRBD1 (5 bases). V dropped 2 bases and J dropped 5 bases, with 19 bases sitting between them. Germline CDR1 is LNHDA and CDR2 is SQIVND (reference sequence). This CDR3 region has 17 residues. CDR3 DNA: TGTGCCAGTAGTATACTCGGGGCAGGGCGTGCGGATCAGCCCCAGCATTTT. Translation: CASSILGAGRADQPQHF. Full variable domain (outside the CDR3, taken from reference TRBV19 and TRBJ1-5): DGGITQSPKYLFRKEGQNVTLSCEQNLNHDAMYWYRQDPGQGLRLIYYSQIVNDFQKGDIAEGYSVSREKKESFPLTVTSAQKNPTAFYLCASSILGAGRADQPQHFGDGTRLSIL.

The chain couples TRBV2 to TRBJ2-2, with a tentative D call TRBD2 (6 bases). Germline values: CDR1 SNHLY, CDR2 FYNNEI. The CDR3 covers 14 residues. V lost 1 base to trimming and J lost 8 bases, with 11 bases between them. The CDR3 loop reads CASSEEVAGGELFF. CDR3 DNA: TGTGCCAGCAGTGAAGAGGTTGCGGGGGGGGAGCTGTTTTTT.